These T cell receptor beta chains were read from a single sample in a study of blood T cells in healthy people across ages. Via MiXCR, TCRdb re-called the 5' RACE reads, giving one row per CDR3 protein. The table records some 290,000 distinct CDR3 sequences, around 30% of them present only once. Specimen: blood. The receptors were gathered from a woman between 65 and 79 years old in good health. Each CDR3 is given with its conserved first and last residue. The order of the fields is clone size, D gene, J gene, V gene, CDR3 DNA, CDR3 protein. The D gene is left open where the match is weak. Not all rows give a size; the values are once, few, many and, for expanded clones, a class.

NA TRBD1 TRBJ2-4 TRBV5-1 TGCGCCAGCAGCCACCAACCGGGACAGAGAGAAAACATTCAGTACTTC CASSHQPGQRENIQYF
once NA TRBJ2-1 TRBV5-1 TGCGCCAGCAGCGCCAGGGGGGCATCCTACAATGAGCAGTTCTTC CASSARGASYNEQFF
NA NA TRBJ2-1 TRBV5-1 TGCGCCAGCAGCTTGGCGGGGGGCATACTCGATGAGCAGTTCTTC CASSLAGGILDEQFF
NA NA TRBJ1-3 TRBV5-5 TGTGCCAGCAGCGCAGGACTGCCCTCTGGAAACACCATATATTTT CASSAGLPSGNTIYF
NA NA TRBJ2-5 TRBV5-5 TGTGCCAGCAGCGTTCGGATTCAAGAGACCCAGTACTTC CASSVRIQETQYF
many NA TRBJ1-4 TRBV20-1 TGCAGTGCTAGAGATGGGGCAGACCCTGCAACTAATGAAAAACTGTTTTTT CSARDGADPATNEKLFF
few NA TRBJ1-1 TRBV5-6 TGTGCCAGCAGCTTGTATCCGGGGTGGGACACTGAAGCTTTCTTT CASSLYPGWDTEAFF
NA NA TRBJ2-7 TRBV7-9 TGTGCCAGCAGCCCCATGACCTACGAGCAGTACTTC CASSPMTYEQYF
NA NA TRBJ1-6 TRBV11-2 TGTGCCAGCAGCTTGTTGGGCAGCTCCTATAATTCACCCCTCCACTTT CASSLLGSSYNSPLHF
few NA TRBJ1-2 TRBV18 TGTGCCAGCTCACCGTACAGGGAAGGGGGCTACACCTTC CASSPYREGGYTF
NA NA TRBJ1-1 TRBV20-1 TGCAGTGCTAGACCCCCGCCCTCGGATCTGAACACTGAAGCTTTCTTT CSARPPPSDLNTEAFF
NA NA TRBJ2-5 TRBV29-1 TGCAGCGCCCTCTCGGCGACAGGTTGGAGGGGGGCCCAGTACTTC CSALSATGWRGAQYF
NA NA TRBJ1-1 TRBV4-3 NA CASSQVFGFGSSPPEDTEPFF
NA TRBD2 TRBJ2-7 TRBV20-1 TGCAGTGCTAGAACGACTAGCGGAACCTACGAGCAGTACTTC CSARTTSGTYEQYF
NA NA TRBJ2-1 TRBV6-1 TGTGCCAGCACATGGGGGCAATTATACAATGAGCAGTTCTTC CASTWGQLYNEQFF
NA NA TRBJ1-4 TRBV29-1 TGCAGCGTTGTGGCAGCCCTTAGTGAAAAACTGTTTTTT CSVVAALSEKLFF
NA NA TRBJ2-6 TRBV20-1 TGCAGTGCTAGAGCGACAGGGGAGGGCTCTGGGGCCAACGTCCTGACTTTC CSARATGEGSGANVLTF
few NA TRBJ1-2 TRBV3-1 TGTGCCAGCAGCCAATTTCTTGATGGCTACACCTTC CASSQFLDGYTF